The TCR beta chain described here comes from a study of T-cell memory formation after mild COVID-19. Overall study: There were largely donor-specific TCR clusters.

In regard to this clonotype: Its specificity is not known.

5'RACE with constant-segment primers yielded barcoded, UMI-tagged TCR alpha and TCR beta cDNA libraries. TCRdb re-analysed the 5' RACE reads in MiXCR, keeping a single row per CDR3 protein. The top ten hold about an eighth of the sample, which has fewer than 500,000 distinct CDR3 sequences, roughly 23% seen once. Study results and caveats: Day 37-peaking second-wave clones had unconfirmed SARS-CoV-2 specificity. There was a balanced CD4/CD8 profile in clones contracting day 15 to 85, and later expanders leaned CD4+.

The receptor's source is an adult woman who had mild COVID-19 (a few samples of this study predate the infection). Cell type and time point are not known. The sequenced sample consisted of PBMCs or a T cell subset sorted from them (not recorded which).

CDR3 DNA: TGTGCCACCAGTAATATCGGGGGGGCGCAGACCCAGTACTTC. This gives the protein CATSNIGGAQTQYF. V and J are TRBV24-1 and TRBJ2-5; TRBD2 aligns across 8 bases. The CDR3 has 14 amino acids. Germline CDR1 is KGHDR and CDR2 is SFDVKD. V was pared by 6 bases and J by 6 bases, with 8 bases of the junction left unmatched.